Listed here are 7 T cell receptor beta chains from one sample, sequenced in a study of blood T cell repertoires in COVID-19. Data came from immunoSEQ multiplex PCR; TCRdb stores just in-frame clones and leaves some out. The sample holds 190,000 or so clones, over 75% seen once. The sequencing sample was made of peripheral blood. These receptors came from a woman aged 80 or older with active or convalescent COVID-19.

This chain uses TRBV10-3 with TRBJ1-3, with TRBD1 matching over 8 bases. Germline CDR1 is ENHRY and CDR2 is SYGVKD. V lost 4 bases and J lost 2; bases outside the gene matches: 4. This CDR3 spans 15 amino acids. The CDR3 region is CAISAQGAAGNTIYF. The CDR3 DNA follows: TGTGCCATCAGTGCCCAGGGGGCGGCTGGAAACACCATATATTTT.

The V gene is TRBV5-1, the J gene TRBJ2-7; TRBD2 agrees at 9 bases. Germline V gives CDR1 SGHRS, CDR2 YFSETQ. This CDR3 spans 14 amino acids. J lost 4 bases, V lost 4 bases, and 6 bases had no gene match. The CDR3 spells CASSGGGGEYEQYF. The CDR3 nucleotides are TGCGCCAGCAGCGGGGGCGGGGGGGAATACGAGCAGTACTTC. The full variable domain, rest sourced from reference TRBV5-1 and TRBJ2-7, is KAGVTQTPRYLIKTRGQQVTLSCSPISGHRSVSWYQQTPGQGLQFLFEYFSETQRNKGNFPGRFSGRQFSNSRSEMNVSTLELGDSALYLCASSGGGGEYEQYFGPGTRLTVT.

This clone was detected a few times. The chain is built from TRBV6-6 and TRBJ1-1, with 7 bases fitting TRBD1. The CDR3 covers 17 residues. CDR1 is MNHNY and CDR2 is SVGAGI in the germline V gene (reference sequence). V lost 5 bases and J lost 6; bases outside the gene matches: 18. The CDR3 nucleotides are TGTGCCAGCAGTCCCATTAATACAGGGGCCTCGCGGGCTGAAGCTTTCTTT. It translates to CASSPINTGASRAEAFF.

Notes on this clone: Other DNA sequences of this sample code for an identical CDR3. V usage is TRBV2 and J usage is TRBJ2-7; D possibly corresponds to TRBD1 (5 bases). Trimming took 6 bases from V and 3 from J, leaving 9 bases between them. CDR1 and CDR2 from the germline V gene are SNHLY and FYNNEI. CDR3 length: 12 amino acids. This CDR3 is CASSEQGYEQYF. The CDR3 bases are TGTGCCAGCAGCGAGCAGGGCTACGAGCAGTACTTC. Filled out from reference TRBV2 and TRBJ2-7, the complete variable domain reads EPEVTQTPSHQVTQMGQEVILRCVPISNHLYFYWYRQILGQKVEFLVSFYNNEISEKSEIFDDQFSVERPDGSNFTLKIRSTKLEDSAMYFCASSEQGYEQYFGPGTRLTVT.

This chain joins TRBV10-2 and TRBJ2-7; 8 bases map to TRBD2. J lost 0 bases, V lost 7 bases, and 8 bases had no gene match. From germline, CDR1 is WSHSY and CDR2 SAAADI. The CDR3 totals 15 residues. The CDR3 reads CASKRGLESSYEQYF. The CDR3 DNA reads TGCGCCAGCAAAAGGGGACTAGAAAGCTCCTACGAGCAGTACTTC.

J is TRBJ1-2 and V is TRBV28; D unresolved. This CDR3 is built from 14 residues. Trimming took off 3 bases at V and 3 bases at J, with 11 bases between the two ends. The V gene's germline CDR1 is MDHEN and CDR2 SYDVKM. CDR3 protein: CASSLGGYHYGYTF. DNA for the CDR3: TGTGCCAGCAGTTTGGGAGGGTACCACTATGGCTACACCTTC.

The J gene is TRBJ2-3, the V gene TRBV2; TRBD1 matches 8 bases. V gave up 6 bases and J gave up 2 bases; unmatched junction bases: 4. Germline assignment: CDR1 SNHLY and CDR2 FYNNEI. The CDR3 length is 14 residues. Here the CDR3 reads CASSLTGDTDTQYF. The CDR3 DNA reads as TGTGCCAGCAGCCTGACAGGGGACACAGATACGCAGTATTTT.